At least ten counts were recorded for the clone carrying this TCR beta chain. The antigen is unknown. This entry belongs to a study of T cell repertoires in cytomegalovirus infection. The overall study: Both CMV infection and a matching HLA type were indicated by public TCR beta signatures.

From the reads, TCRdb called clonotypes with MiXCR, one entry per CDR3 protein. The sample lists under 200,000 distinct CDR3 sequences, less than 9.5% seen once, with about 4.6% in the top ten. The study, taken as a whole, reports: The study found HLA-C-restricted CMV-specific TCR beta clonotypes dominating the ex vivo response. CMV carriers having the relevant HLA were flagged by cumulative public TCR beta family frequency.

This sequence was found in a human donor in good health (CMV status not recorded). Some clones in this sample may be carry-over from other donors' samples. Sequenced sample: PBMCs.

The CDR3 sequence: CASSLDGGVEGEDTQYF. CDR3 sequence (DNA): TGTGCCAGCAGCTTAGATGGAGGAGTAGAGGGAGAAGATACGCAGTATTTT. The V gene is TRBV11-3, the J gene TRBJ2-3, with TRBD2 as a possible D gene (5 bases). Germline V lookup: CDR1 SGHNT, CDR2 YENEEA. The V and J ends lost 0 bases and 5 bases respectively, with 18 bases between them. This CDR3 comprises 17 residues.